The next 14 T cell receptor beta chains were all read from a single sample in a study of PD-1 blockade in classical Hodgkin lymphoma. Time point here: newly diagnosed, previously untreated cHL patient sample. From thawed PBMCs, CD4+ T cells were purified using magnetic negative selection. The method was immunoSEQ multiplex PCR; TCRdb's version includes in-frame clones alone and lacks a portion of them. The data show about 32,000 clones, about 88% seen once. Sequenced sample: CD4+ T cells from blood. These receptors originate from a human donor with classical Hodgkin lymphoma.

The chain uses TRBV5-1 and TRBJ2-7, with TRBD2 matching over 12 bases. Germline CDR1 reads SGHRS; CDR2 reads YFSETQ. The CDR3 totals 14 residues. The junction had 2 bases not matched to a gene; V was cut back by 3 bases and J by 4 bases. CDR3 coding DNA: TGCGCCAGCAGCTCGACTAGCGGGAGTTACGAGCAGTACTTC. It yields the protein CASSSTSGSYEQYF.

The J gene is TRBJ2-1, the V gene TRBV7-3; 12 positions match TRBD2. The CDR3 length is 14 residues. Germline CDR1 is SGHTA and CDR2 is FQGTGA. The V and J ends lost 6 bases and 12 bases, in that order; junction bases with no gene match: 9. CDR3 loop: CASSRLAGAGRQFF. The CDR3, as DNA: TGTGCCAGCAGTAGACTAGCGGGAGCGGGTCGGCAGTTCTTC.

The CDR3 region has the DNA TGTGCCAGCAGCCAAGGGAGGCGTAATGAGCAGTTCTTC. Its translation: CASSQGRRNEQFF. J is TRBJ2-1 and V is TRBV14; maybe TRBD2 (5 bases). The V end was cut by 1 base, the J end by 7 bases, with 8 bases between. Looked up from germline, CDR1 is SGHDN and CDR2 is FVKESK. This CDR3 has 13 amino acids.

This rearrangement joins TRBV6-6 to TRBJ1-1; 8 bases fit TRBD1. This CDR3 is built from 13 residues. J gave up 3 bases and V 5 bases, and 2 bases lay outside the gene matches. CDR1 is MNHNY and CDR2 is SVGAGI in the germline V gene (reference sequence). CDR3 in amino acids: CASSKDRDTEAFF. Here the CDR3 DNA reads TGTGCCAGCAGTAAGGACAGGGACACTGAAGCTTTCTTT.

This chain joins TRBV7-7 and TRBJ2-5; no clear D. Germline V CDR1 and CDR2: SSHAT, FNYEAQ (reference sequence). The CDR3 has 11 residues. Trimming stripped 5 bases from V and 2 bases from J, with 3 bases between. CDR3 DNA sequence: TGTGCCAGCAGCCAACAAGAGACCCAGTACTTC. It is translated as CASSQQETQYF.

V usage is TRBV5-8 and J usage is TRBJ1-1, with D possibly being TRBD1 (5 bases). CDR1 and CDR2 from the germline V gene are SGHTS and YDEGEE. Trimming removed 4 bases from V and 0 bases from J, with 13 bases in between. The CDR3 loop spans 15 amino acids. This CDR3 reads CASSVRGELNTEAFF. The CDR3 DNA follows: TGTGCCAGCAGCGTTAGAGGGGAGCTGAACACTGAAGCTTTCTTT.

V usage is TRBV6-1 and J usage is TRBJ2-5, with 14 bases identical to TRBD2. The germline gives CDR1 MNHNS, CDR2 SASEGT. V lost 4 bases, J lost 2 bases, and 0 bases stayed unmatched. This CDR3 is built from 15 residues. This CDR3 is CASSGTSGRQETQYF. CDR3 sequence (DNA): TGTGCCAGCAGTGGGACTAGCGGGAGGCAAGAGACCCAGTACTTC.

The CDR3 nucleotides are TGTGCCAGTAGTATAGCACGGGACTTCTATTCCGGGGAGCTGTTTTTT. This translates into CASSIARDFYSGELFF. The rearrangement uses TRBV19 and TRBJ2-2; tentative D call: TRBD2 (6 bases). Trimming removed 1 base from V and 6 bases from J, with 15 bases in between. Germline CDR1 and CDR2: LNHDA and SQIVND (reference sequence). The CDR3 is 16 residues long.

This chain links TRBV6-6 with TRBJ2-7, with 11 bases identical to TRBD1. The CDR3 runs to 14 residues. The germline V gene encodes CDR1 MNHNY and CDR2 SVGAGI (reference sequence). V was clipped by 5 bases and J by 3 bases; unmatched bases: 3. The CDR3, as DNA: TGTGCCAGCAGTGGGGGACAGGGGGACTACGAGCAGTACGTC. Amino acid sequence: CASSGGQGDYEQYV.

This chain connects TRBV9 to TRBJ1-1; 8 bases fit TRBD1. V shed 5 bases and J 7 bases; nucleotides not matched to a gene: 10. The CDR3 has 14 amino acids. Germline V gene lookup returns CDR1 SGDLS and CDR2 YYNGEE. CDR3 residues: CASRYGQGDGEAFF. DNA of the CDR3: TGTGCCAGCAGATACGGACAGGGAGATGGTGAAGCTTTCTTT.

This clone was observed a single time. The chain is built from TRBV5-1 and TRBJ2-5; TRBD1 matches at 8 bases. The CDR3 loop spans 16 amino acids. V shed 4 bases and J 0 bases; nucleotides not matched to a gene: 8. Germline-derived CDR1 and CDR2 are SGHRS and YFSETQ. The CDR3 spells CASSRAGTGHQETQYF. The CDR3 DNA is TGCGCCAGCAGCCGCGCCGGGACAGGTCACCAAGAGACCCAGTACTTC.

The chain couples TRBV6-1 to TRBJ1-3, with D unclear. This CDR3 spans 16 amino acids. Germline V gene data show CDR1 as MNHNS and CDR2 as SASEGT. The germline V and J ends were trimmed by 2 bases and 2 bases, with 13 bases remaining between them. The CDR3, as DNA: TGTGCCAGCAGTGAAACATGGGCATCAACTGGAAACACCATATATTTT. Its translation is CASSETWASTGNTIYF.

This clone came up a few times. The chain joins TRBV5-1 to TRBJ2-3; TRBD1 matches 9 bases. The CDR3 has 14 residues. The germline gives CDR1 SGHRS, CDR2 YFSETQ. The J segment lost 4 bases and the V segment lost 4 bases, leaving 4 bases of the junction unmatched. DNA for the CDR3: TGCGCCAGCAGCCCGACAGGGGGGGCAGATACGCAGTATTTT. It codes for CASSPTGGADTQYF.

The chain carries TRBV7-3 and TRBJ1-2; D gene uncertain. Trimming removed 3 bases at V and 8 bases at J, with 7 bases between. CDR3 size: 11 residues. Germline V gives CDR1 SGHTA, CDR2 FQGTGA. CDR3 residues: CASSFPSGYTF. The CDR3 DNA sequence: TGTGCCAGCAGCTTTCCGTCCGGCTACACCTTC.